The 3 T cell receptor beta chains below come from one sample, sequenced in a study of technical replicates of blood from several donors. Clones were read by immunoSEQ multiplex PCR, and TCRdb kept only the in-frame ones, dropping some. The sample yields more than 65,000 clones, approximately 94% seen once. The specimen sequenced was T cells isolated from PBMCs. Receptors were obtained from a human donor in good health.

V usage is TRBV5-4 and J usage is TRBJ1-1, with 9 bases aligning to TRBD1. V lost 4 bases to trimming and J lost 3 bases; unmatched junction nucleotides: 4. This CDR3 has 14 residues. The germline V gene has CDR1 SGHNT and CDR2 YYREEE (reference sequence). CDR3 in amino acids: CASSGRTGDTEAFF. DNA for the CDR3: TGTGCCAGCAGCGGGAGGACAGGGGACACTGAAGCTTTCTTT.

The gene calls are TRBV7-8 and TRBJ2-3; tentative D call: TRBD1 (5 bases). The germline CDR1 and CDR2 sequences are SGHVS and FQNEAQ. The CDR3 contains 12 residues. Trimming pared 6 bases from V and 4 bases from J, leaving 8 bases between. CDR3 sequence (DNA): TGTGCCAGCAGTCAAGGGGCAGATACGCAGTATTTT. Amino acid sequence: CASSQGADTQYF. Using reference TRBV7-8 and TRBJ2-3 for the parts outside the CDR3, the full variable domain is GAGVSQSPRYKVAKRGQDVALRCDPISGHVSLFWYQQALGQGPEFLTYFQNEAQLDKSGLPSDRFFAERPEGSVSTLKIQRTQQEDSAVYLCASSQGADTQYFGPGTRLTVL.

The chain carries TRBV5-4 and TRBJ2-2, with TRBD1 matching 11 bases. CDR3 length: 16 amino acids. The V segment lost 2 bases and the J segment 3 bases; nucleotides outside the gene matches: 3. CDR1 is SGHNT and CDR2 is YYREEE in the germline V gene (reference sequence). This CDR3 reads CASSFRDRGDTGELFF. As DNA, the CDR3 is TGTGCCAGCAGCTTCCGGGACAGGGGGGACACCGGGGAGCTGTTTTTT.